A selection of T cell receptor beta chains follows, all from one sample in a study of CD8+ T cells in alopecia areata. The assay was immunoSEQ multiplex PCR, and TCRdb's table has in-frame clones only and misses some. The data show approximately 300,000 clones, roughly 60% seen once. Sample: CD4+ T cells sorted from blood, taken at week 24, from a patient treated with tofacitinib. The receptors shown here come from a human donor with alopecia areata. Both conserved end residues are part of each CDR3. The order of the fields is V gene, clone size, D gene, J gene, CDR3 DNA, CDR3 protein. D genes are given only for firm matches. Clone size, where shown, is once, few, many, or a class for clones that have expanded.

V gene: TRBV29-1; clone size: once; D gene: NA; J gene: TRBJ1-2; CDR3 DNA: TGCAGCGTTGAACAGGGGGGCTACACCTTC; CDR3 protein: CSVEQGGYTF
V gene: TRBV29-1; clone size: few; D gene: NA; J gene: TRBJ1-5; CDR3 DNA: TGCAGCGTTGCCCGGGGGAGCAATCAGCCCCAGCATTTT; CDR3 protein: CSVARGSNQPQHF
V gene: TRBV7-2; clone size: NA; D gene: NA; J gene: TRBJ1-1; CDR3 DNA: TGTGCCAGCAGCTTAGTGGCCAGCTTAAACACTGAAGCTTTCTTT; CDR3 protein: CASSLVASLNTEAFF
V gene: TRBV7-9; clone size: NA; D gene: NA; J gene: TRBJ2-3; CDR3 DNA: TGTGCCAGCAGCTTCCGGGGGTCGACTAGCACAGATACGCAGTATTTT; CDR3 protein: CASSFRGSTSTDTQYF
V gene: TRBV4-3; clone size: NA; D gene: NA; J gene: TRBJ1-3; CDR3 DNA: TGCGCCAGCAGCCAAGGTGTAACTGGAAACACCATATATTTT; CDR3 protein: CASSQGVTGNTIYF
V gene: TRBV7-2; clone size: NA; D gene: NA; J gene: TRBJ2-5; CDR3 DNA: TGTGCCAGCAGCCAGGGCCGTGGTAGCGGACAAGAGACCCAGTACTTC; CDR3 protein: CASSQGRGSGQETQYF
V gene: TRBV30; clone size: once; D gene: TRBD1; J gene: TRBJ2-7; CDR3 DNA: TGTGCCTGGGACAGAGGACAGGGGAGGACTGCATCCTACGAGCAGTACTTC; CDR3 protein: CAWDRGQGRTASYEQYF
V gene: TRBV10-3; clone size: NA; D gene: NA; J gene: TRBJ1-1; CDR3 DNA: TGTGCCATCAGTGATGGGAACACTGAAGCTTTCTTT; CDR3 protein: CAISDGNTEAFF
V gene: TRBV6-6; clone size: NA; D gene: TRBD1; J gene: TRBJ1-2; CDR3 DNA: TGTGCCAGCAGTTTACTCGGGACAGCTTATGGCTACACCTTC; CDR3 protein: CASSLLGTAYGYTF
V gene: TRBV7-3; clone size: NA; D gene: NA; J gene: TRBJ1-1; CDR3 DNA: TGTGCCAGCAGCTTAGTTGGAGGGGACACTGAAGCTTTCTTT; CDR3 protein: CASSLVGGDTEAFF
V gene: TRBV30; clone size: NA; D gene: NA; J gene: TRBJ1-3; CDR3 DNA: TGTGCCTGGACGCGAGATGGAAACACCATATATTTT; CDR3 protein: CAWTRDGNTIYF
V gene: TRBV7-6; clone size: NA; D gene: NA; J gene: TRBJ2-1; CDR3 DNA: TGTGCCAGCAGCTGGGGAGGGCAGGGGGCCTGGTATGAGCAGTTCTTC; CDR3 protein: CASSWGGQGAWYEQFF
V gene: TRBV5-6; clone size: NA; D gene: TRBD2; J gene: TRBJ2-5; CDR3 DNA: TGTGCCAGCAGCTCCGGACTAGCCGAAGAGACCCAGTACTTC; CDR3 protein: CASSSGLAEETQYF
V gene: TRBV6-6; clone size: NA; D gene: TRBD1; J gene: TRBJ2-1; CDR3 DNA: TGTGCCAGCACAGGGGGCTTGTCCTACAATGAGCAGTTCTTC; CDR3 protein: CASTGGLSYNEQFF
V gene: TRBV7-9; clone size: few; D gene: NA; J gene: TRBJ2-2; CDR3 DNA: TGTGCCAGCAGCTTACGGGCCCTACAGGAGAACACCGGGGAGCTGTTTTTT; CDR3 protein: CASSLRALQENTGELFF
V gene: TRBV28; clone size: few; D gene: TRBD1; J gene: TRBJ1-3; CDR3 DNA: TGTGCCAGCAGCCTGCGACAGGGCTCTGGAAACACCATATATTTT; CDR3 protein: CASSLRQGSGNTIYF
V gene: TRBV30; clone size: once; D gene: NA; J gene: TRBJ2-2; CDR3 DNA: TGTGCCTGGAGTGTATTGCGAGGGGGTACCGGGGAGCTGTTTTTT; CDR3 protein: CAWSVLRGGTGELFF
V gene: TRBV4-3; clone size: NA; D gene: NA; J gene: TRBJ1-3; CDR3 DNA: TGCGCCAGCAGCCAATCAACTGGAAACACCATATATTTT; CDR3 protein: CASSQSTGNTIYF
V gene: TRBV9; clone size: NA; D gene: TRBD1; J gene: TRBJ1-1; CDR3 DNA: TGTGCCAGCAGCGTAGGCCCAGACAGGGTGGATAACGCTTTCTTT; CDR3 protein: CASSVGPDRVDNAFF
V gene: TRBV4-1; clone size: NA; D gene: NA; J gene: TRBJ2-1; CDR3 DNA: TGCGCCAGCAGCCAAGGAGTAGGTAGTCACAATGAGCAGTTCTTC; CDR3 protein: CASSQGVGSHNEQFF
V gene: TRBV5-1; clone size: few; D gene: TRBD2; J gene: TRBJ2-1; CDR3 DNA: TGCGCCAGCACCCCCCGGGGGGGCCAGTACAATGAGCAGTTCTTC; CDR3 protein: CASTPRGGQYNEQFF
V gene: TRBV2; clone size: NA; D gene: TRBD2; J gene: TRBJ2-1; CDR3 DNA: TGTGCCAGCAGAGACAATGGGGGGGTATTGAGTGAGCAGTTCTTC; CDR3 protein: CASRDNGGVLSEQFF
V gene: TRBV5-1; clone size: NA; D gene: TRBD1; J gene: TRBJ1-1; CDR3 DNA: TGCGCCAGCAGCTTTTCAGGGGGCGGGGAGACTGAAGCTTTCTTT; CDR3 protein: CASSFSGGGETEAFF
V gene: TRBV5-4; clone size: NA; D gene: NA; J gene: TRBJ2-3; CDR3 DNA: TGTGCCAGCAGCTTGGGGAGAGGCACAGATACGCAGTATTTT; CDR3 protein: CASSLGRGTDTQYF
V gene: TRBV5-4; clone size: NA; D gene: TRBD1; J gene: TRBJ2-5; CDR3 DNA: TGTGCCAGCAGCCGATCCACAGGGGGCGAGGAGACCCAGTACTTC; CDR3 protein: CASSRSTGGEETQYF
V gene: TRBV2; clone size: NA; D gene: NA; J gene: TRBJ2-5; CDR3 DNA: TGTGCCAGCAGCGGGACACAAGGAGAGACCCAGTACTTC; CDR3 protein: CASSGTQGETQYF